The 3 T cell receptor beta chains below come from one sample, sequenced in a study of Ad26.COV2.S vaccination and SARS-CoV-2 variants. Only in-frame clones appear in the TCRdb table, and some are missing; sequencing was by immunoSEQ multiplex PCR. This table has approximately 400,000 clones, 90% to 95% appearing once. The sequencing used peripheral blood, collected after recovery from COVID-19. The receptors stem from a human donor who had recovered from COVID-19.

The gene calls are TRBV27 and TRBJ1-5; TRBD1 might be the D (6 bases). Trimming removed 4 bases at V and 2 bases at J, with 6 bases between. Germline V gene sequence: CDR1 MNHEY, CDR2 SMNVEV (reference sequence). The CDR3 contains 13 residues. CDR3 sequence reads: CASSSGGNQPQHF. The CDR3 DNA sequence: TGTGCCAGCAGTTCAGGGGGCAATCAGCCCCAGCATTTT.

The genes are TRBV19 and TRBJ2-7; tentatively, D is TRBD2 (5 bases). This CDR3 is built from 13 residues. V dropped 8 bases and J dropped 3 bases, with 14 bases sitting between them. Germline CDR1 LNHDA, CDR2 SQIVND (reference sequence). For the CDR3, the DNA is TGTGCCAGTGGTCCGGGGAAGGTCTACGAGCAGTACTTC. Protein product: CASGPGKVYEQYF.

The rearrangement uses TRBV7-2 and TRBJ1-5; 7 bases fit TRBD1. Germline lookup yields CDR1 SGHTA and CDR2 FQGNSA. CDR3 length: 15 amino acids. The trim removed 3 bases at V and 7 bases at J, leaving 9 bases unmatched. The CDR3: CASSLVRQGSQPQHF. Written as DNA, the CDR3 is TGTGCCAGCAGCTTGGTGAGACAGGGATCGCAGCCCCAGCATTTT.